This entry concerns a single TCR beta chain. This sample was taken from a study of OX40 agonist ivuxolimab in advanced cancers. Between the trimmed V and J ends, which lost 4 bases and 4 bases, there was a span of 10 bases. The CDR3 is 13 residues long. CDR1 LNHDA and CDR2 SQIVND come from the germline V gene (reference sequence). The protocol was immunoSEQ multiplex PCR, while the TCRdb copy is restricted to in-frame clones and leaves out a portion. Found here are tens of thousands of clones, 81% of them singletons; the top ten hold about 6.4%. This material consisted of CD4+ or CD8+ T cells sorted from blood, taken in a trial of the OX40 agonist ivuxolimab. The sequence was obtained from an adult with an advanced solid tumor such as melanoma, head and neck, liver or kidney cancer. The rearrangement links TRBV19 to TRBJ1-2; weak D call: TRBD1 (6 bases). For the CDR3, the DNA is TGTGCCAGTAGTACGACAGGCGTCTATGGCTACACCTTC. It is translated as CASSTTGVYGYTF.